These 21 T cell receptor beta chains were all obtained from the same sample, sequenced in a study of technical replicates of blood from a handful of donors. Clones were read by immunoSEQ multiplex PCR, and TCRdb kept only the in-frame ones, dropping some. Of 78,000 or so clones in the sample, about 91% were seen once. Sequencing input: T cells isolated from PBMCs. The source is a human donor in good health.

The chain has TRBV7-9 and TRBJ2-7; 8 nucleotides agree with TRBD2. Germline V gene data show CDR1 as SEHNR and CDR2 as FQNEAQ (reference sequence). Losses at the gene ends were 6 bases for V and 5 bases for J; bases not matched to a gene: 6. This CDR3 spans 13 amino acids. The CDR3 DNA sequence: TGTGCCAGCAGTCCCTTAGCGGGAAACGAGCAGTACTTC. Amino acids: CASSPLAGNEQYF.

This chain uses TRBV2 with TRBJ2-7; 8 positions agree with TRBD1. Losses at the gene ends were 5 bases for V and 3 bases for J; bases not matched to a gene: 6. There are 14 residues in the CDR3. Germline V lookup: CDR1 SNHLY, CDR2 FYNNEI. CDR3: CASSRDRTYYEQYF. In DNA, the CDR3 is TGTGCCAGCAGTCGGGACAGGACCTACTACGAGCAGTACTTC.

The chain carries TRBV6-1 and TRBJ2-7; no clear D. This CDR3 contains 17 residues. From germline, CDR1 is MNHNS and CDR2 SASEGT. V was trimmed by 2 bases and J by 0 bases, leaving 17 bases between them. The DNA for the CDR3 is TGTGCCAGCAGTGAATCCAGAGGCTTATCGCTCTCCTACGAGCAGTACTTC. Encoded protein: CASSESRGLSLSYEQYF.

V is TRBV27 and J is TRBJ2-7; D possibly corresponds to TRBD1 (6 bases). CDR1 is MNHEY and CDR2 is SMNVEV in the germline V gene (reference sequence). The V end lost 4 bases, the J end lost 10 bases, and 23 bases lay between the germline ends. CDR3 length: 15 amino acids. The CDR3 loop is CASSSLVTSRGIQYF. The CDR3 DNA sequence: TGTGCCAGCAGTTCCCTTGTGACATCTAGGGGGATACAGTACTTC.

The chain combines TRBV5-8 with TRBJ2-7; D remains ambiguous. This CDR3 is 12 amino acids long. From germline, CDR1 is SGHTS and CDR2 YDEGEE. V was pared by 1 base and J by 9 bases, with 11 bases between. The CDR3 is CASSLYLVGQYF. In nucleotides, the CDR3 is TGTGCCAGCAGCTTGTATTTGGTCGGGCAGTACTTC.

V and J are TRBV27 and TRBJ2-1; 8 bases agree with TRBD1. Germline V gene sequence: CDR1 MNHEY, CDR2 SMNVEV (reference sequence). The CDR3 spans 16 residues. Losses at the gene ends were 6 bases for V and 5 bases for J; bases not matched to a gene: 12. CDR3 region: CASRPSGRGLDNEQFF. The CDR3 region has the DNA TGTGCCAGCAGACCATCCGGCAGGGGGCTCGACAATGAGCAGTTCTTC.

V is TRBV28 and J is TRBJ2-7; 8 bases match TRBD2. Germline V gives CDR1 MDHEN, CDR2 SYDVKM. J was trimmed by 3 bases and V by 5 bases; bases with no gene match: 9. This CDR3 region has 15 residues. DNA for the CDR3: TGTGCCAGCAGTCCCCTGGGACTAGAGAGCTACGAGCAGTACTTC. It translates to CASSPLGLESYEQYF.

DNA of the CDR3: TGTGCCAGCAGCCAACCCACTAGTTCCTACAATGAGCAGTTCTTC. Residues: CASSQPTSSYNEQFF. V gene TRBV5-4 combines with J gene TRBJ2-1, with D possibly matching TRBD2 (5 bases). The CDR3 consists of 15 residues. Germline CDR1 is SGHNT and CDR2 is YYREEE (reference sequence). The V end lost 4 bases, the J end lost 1 base, and 12 bases lay between the germline ends. The variable domain in full, with the rest retrieved from reference TRBV5-4 and TRBJ2-1, is ETGVTQSPTHLIKTRGQQVTLRCSSQSGHNTVSWYQQALGQGPQFIFQYYREEENGRGNFPPRFSGLQFPNYSSELNVNALELDDSALYLCASSQPTSSYNEQFFGPGTRLTVL.

The chain joins TRBV5-1 to TRBJ2-5, with 7 bases lining up with TRBD2. The CDR3 spans 15 residues. Trimming at V came to 6 bases and at J to 4 bases, leaving 12 bases not matched to a gene. CDR1 is SGHRS and CDR2 is YFSETQ in the germline V gene. The CDR3 is CASTMREGLSETQYF. The CDR3 coding sequence is TGCGCCAGCACCATGAGGGAGGGGCTATCAGAGACCCAGTACTTC.

The chain couples TRBV6-5 to TRBJ2-7; the match to TRBD2 covers 14 bases. Unmatched junction bases numbered 7, after V lost 2 bases and J lost 7 bases. CDR1 is MNHEY, CDR2 SVGAGI, per germline. The CDR3 sequence is 16 residues long. This CDR3 is CASSYQGLAGDREQYF. The CDR3 DNA sequence: TGTGCCAGCAGTTACCAGGGACTAGCGGGAGATCGTGAGCAGTACTTC.

CDR3 sequence: CASSEQGVSNEKLFF. The DNA of the CDR3 is TGTGCCAGCAGTGAACAGGGGGTGTCTAATGAAAAACTGTTTTTT. The V and J genes are TRBV6-1 and TRBJ1-4; TRBD1 matches 7 bases. This CDR3 has 15 residues. Germline V lookup: CDR1 MNHNS, CDR2 SASEGT. V shed 2 bases and J 3 bases; nucleotides not matched to a gene: 3.

The chain joins TRBV4-1 to TRBJ1-5; no reliable D call. CDR1 MGHRA and CDR2 YSYEKL come from the germline V gene. The CDR3 is 17 residues long. Trimming cost V 0 bases and J 2 bases, with 14 bases left between them. In nucleotides, the CDR3 is TGCGCCAGCAGCCAAGACATGTGGGCTGGTGGCAATCAGCCCCAGCATTTT. Encoded protein: CASSQDMWAGGNQPQHF.

The rearrangement links TRBV4-3 to TRBJ2-5, with D possibly matching TRBD2 (5 bases). Per germline, CDR1 LGHNA and CDR2 YSLEER. This CDR3 comprises 18 residues. Deletions cut 0 bases from V and 5 bases from J, with 22 bases between. The CDR3 sequence: CASSQDLPGVFTGETQYF. For the CDR3, the DNA is TGCGCCAGCAGCCAAGATCTCCCCGGGGTTTTCACTGGCGAGACCCAGTACTTC.

The V gene is TRBV19, the J gene TRBJ1-3, with D uncertain. The germline V gene has CDR1 LNHDA and CDR2 SQIVND (reference sequence). Trimming pared 2 bases from V and 0 bases from J, leaving 2 bases between. The CDR3 spans 13 residues. CDR3 bases: TGTGCCAGTAGTATACACTCTGGAAACACCATATATTTT. Translating gives CASSIHSGNTIYF.

J is TRBJ2-7 and V is TRBV7-9, with no clear D. With 1 base removed from V and 4 bases from J, the gap between germline ends came to 5 bases. This CDR3 has 12 amino acids. Germline CDR1 SEHNR, CDR2 FQNEAQ (reference sequence). The CDR3 region is CASSLGQYEQYF. The CDR3 region has the DNA TGTGCCAGCAGCTTAGGTCAATACGAGCAGTACTTC.

This clone was found once. The V and J genes are TRBV10-2 and TRBJ2-2; D is uncertain. Trimming pared 3 bases from V and 7 bases from J, leaving 3 bases between. There are 11 residues in the CDR3. CDR1 WSHSY and CDR2 SAAADI come from the germline V gene. CDR3 residues: CASSDSGELFF. CDR3 bases: TGCGCCAGCAGTGATAGCGGGGAGCTGTTTTTT.

The chain couples TRBV11-1 to TRBJ2-2; D call uncertain. This CDR3 spans 14 amino acids. V lost 4 bases, J lost 1 base, and 7 bases lay in between. Germline values: CDR1 SGHAT, CDR2 FQDESV (reference sequence). In nucleotides, the CDR3 is TGTGCCAGCAGCTCTAGTCGGAACACCGGGGAGCTGTTTTTT. This gives the protein CASSSSRNTGELFF.

V gene TRBV7-3 combines with J gene TRBJ2-2, with D tentatively TRBD2 (6 bases). Trimming removed 7 bases at V and 3 bases at J, with 15 bases between. Germline lookup yields CDR1 SGHTA and CDR2 FQGTGA. This CDR3 comprises 15 residues. The chain's CDR3 is CASNKGLPYTGELFF. The CDR3 DNA is TGTGCCAGCAACAAGGGACTCCCCTACACCGGGGAGCTGTTTTTT.

The chain uses TRBV11-3 and TRBJ2-7, with 15 positions matching TRBD2. The CDR3 is made up of 19 amino acids. Germline lookup yields CDR1 SGHNT and CDR2 YENEEA. Trimming at V came to 5 bases and at J to 2 bases, leaving 13 bases not matched to a gene. CDR3 nucleotides: TGTGCCAGCAGCCCCGGCGTAGGACTAGCGGGAGGGCCGGCCTACGAGCAGTACTTC. Translated, it gives CASSPGVGLAGGPAYEQYF.

V is TRBV4-1 and J is TRBJ2-3; no reliable D call. Germline CDR1 MGHRA, CDR2 YSYEKL. The CDR3 is made up of 13 amino acids. Trimming shortened V by 0 bases and J by 14 bases, and 15 bases separated the two germline ends. CDR3 bases: TGCGCCAGCAGCCAAGATGCCCGGGTCCCGGGGTATTTT. Translated: CASSQDARVPGYF.

This rearrangement joins TRBV11-2 to TRBJ1-2; a possible D gene is TRBD1 (5 bases). Trimming removed 5 bases at V and 3 bases at J, with 16 bases between. This CDR3 comprises 15 residues. In germline, CDR1 is SGHAT, CDR2 FQNNGV. CDR3 residues: CASSLLQGGDYGYTF. The CDR3 DNA reads TGTGCCAGCAGCCTCCTTCAGGGAGGGGACTATGGCTACACCTTC.